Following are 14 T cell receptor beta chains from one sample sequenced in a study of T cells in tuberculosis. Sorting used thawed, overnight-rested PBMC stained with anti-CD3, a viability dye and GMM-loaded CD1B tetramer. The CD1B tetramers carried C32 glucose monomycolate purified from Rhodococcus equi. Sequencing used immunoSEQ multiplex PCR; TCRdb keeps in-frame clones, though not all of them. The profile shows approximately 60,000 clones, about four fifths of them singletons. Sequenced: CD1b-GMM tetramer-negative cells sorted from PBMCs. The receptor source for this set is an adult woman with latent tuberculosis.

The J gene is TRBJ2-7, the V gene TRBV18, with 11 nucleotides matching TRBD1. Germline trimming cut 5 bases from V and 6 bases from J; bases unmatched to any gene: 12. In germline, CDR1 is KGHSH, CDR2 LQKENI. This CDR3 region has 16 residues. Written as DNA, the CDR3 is TGTGCCAGCTCAGGAAGGTACCGGGACAGGGGGTCCGAGCAGTACTTC. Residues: CASSGRYRDRGSEQYF.

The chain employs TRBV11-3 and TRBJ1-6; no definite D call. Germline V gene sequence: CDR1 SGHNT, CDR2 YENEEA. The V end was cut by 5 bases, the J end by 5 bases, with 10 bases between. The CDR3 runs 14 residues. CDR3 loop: CASSLQINNSPLHF. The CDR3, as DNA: TGTGCCAGCAGCCTACAGATCAATAATTCACCCCTCCACTTT.

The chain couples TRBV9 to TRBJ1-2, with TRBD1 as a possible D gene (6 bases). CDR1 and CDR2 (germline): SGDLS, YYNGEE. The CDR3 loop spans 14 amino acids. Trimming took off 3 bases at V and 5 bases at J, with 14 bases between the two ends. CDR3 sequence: CASSGDRTGYGYTF. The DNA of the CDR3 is TGTGCCAGCAGCGGTGACAGGACCGGTTATGGCTACACCTTC.

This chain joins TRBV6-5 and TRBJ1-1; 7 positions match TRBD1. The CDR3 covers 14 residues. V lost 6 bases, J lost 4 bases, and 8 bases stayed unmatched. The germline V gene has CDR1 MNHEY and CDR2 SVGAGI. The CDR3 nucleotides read TGTGCCAGCAGACTACACCGACAGGGCACTGAAGCTTTCTTT. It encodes CASRLHRQGTEAFF.

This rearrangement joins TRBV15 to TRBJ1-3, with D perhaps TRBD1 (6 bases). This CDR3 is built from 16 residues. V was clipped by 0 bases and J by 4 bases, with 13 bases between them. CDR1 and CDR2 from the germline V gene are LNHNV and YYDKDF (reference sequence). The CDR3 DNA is TGTGCCACCAGCAGAGATCAACGGGGGGCGGGAAACACCATATATTTT. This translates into CATSRDQRGAGNTIYF.

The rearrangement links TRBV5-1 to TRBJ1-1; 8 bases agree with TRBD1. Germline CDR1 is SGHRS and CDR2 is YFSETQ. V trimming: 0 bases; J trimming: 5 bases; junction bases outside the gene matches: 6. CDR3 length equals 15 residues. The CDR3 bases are TGCGCCAGCAGCTTGGGGGGGACAGGAAAAACTGAAGCTTTCTTT. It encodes CASSLGGTGKTEAFF.

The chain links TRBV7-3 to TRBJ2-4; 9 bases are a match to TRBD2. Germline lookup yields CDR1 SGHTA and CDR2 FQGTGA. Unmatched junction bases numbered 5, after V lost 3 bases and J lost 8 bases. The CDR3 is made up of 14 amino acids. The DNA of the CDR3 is TGTGCCAGCAGCTTTAGCGGGGGATCTGACATTCAGTACTTC. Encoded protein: CASSFSGGSDIQYF.

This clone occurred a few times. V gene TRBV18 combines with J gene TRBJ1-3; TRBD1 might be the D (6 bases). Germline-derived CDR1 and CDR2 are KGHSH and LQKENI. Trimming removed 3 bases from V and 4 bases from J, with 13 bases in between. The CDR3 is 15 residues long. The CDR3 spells CASSPSRQVGNTIYF. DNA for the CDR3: TGTGCCAGCTCACCGAGTCGACAGGTCGGAAACACCATATATTTT.

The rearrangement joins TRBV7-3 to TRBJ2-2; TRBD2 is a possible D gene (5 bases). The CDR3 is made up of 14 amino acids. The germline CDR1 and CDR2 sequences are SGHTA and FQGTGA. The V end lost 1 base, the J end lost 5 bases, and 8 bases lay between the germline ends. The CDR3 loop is CASSLSGETGELFF. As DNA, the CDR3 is TGTGCCAGCAGCTTAAGTGGGGAGACCGGGGAGCTGTTTTTT.

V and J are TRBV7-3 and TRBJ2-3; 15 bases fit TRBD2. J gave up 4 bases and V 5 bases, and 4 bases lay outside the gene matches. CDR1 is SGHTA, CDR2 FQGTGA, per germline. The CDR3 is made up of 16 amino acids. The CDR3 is CASSLGLAGGADTQYF. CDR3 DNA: TGTGCCAGCAGCCTTGGACTAGCGGGAGGGGCAGATACGCAGTATTTT.

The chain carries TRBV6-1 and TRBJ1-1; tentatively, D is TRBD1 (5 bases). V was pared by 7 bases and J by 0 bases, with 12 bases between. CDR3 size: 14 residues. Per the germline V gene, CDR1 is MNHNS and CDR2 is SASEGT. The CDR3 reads CASKWGGMNTEAFF. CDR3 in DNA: TGTGCCAGCAAGTGGGGCGGCATGAACACTGAAGCTTTCTTT.

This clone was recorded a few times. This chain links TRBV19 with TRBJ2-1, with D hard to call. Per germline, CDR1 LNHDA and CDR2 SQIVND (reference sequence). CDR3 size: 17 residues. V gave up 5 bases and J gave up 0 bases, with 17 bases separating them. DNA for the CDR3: TGTGCCAGTAGTCCCCAGGCCCTTTTAACCTCCTACAATGAGCAGTTCTTC. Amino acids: CASSPQALLTSYNEQFF.

This CDR3 is CAISEVVGGQPQHF. CDR3 nucleotide sequence: TGTGCCATCAGCGAGGTAGTGGGGGGTCAGCCCCAGCATTTT. The chain uses TRBV10-3 and TRBJ1-5, with D perhaps matching TRBD1 (5 bases). Germline values: CDR1 ENHRY, CDR2 SYGVKD. This CDR3 comprises 14 residues. Trimming took off 6 bases at V and 6 bases at J, with 15 bases between the two ends.

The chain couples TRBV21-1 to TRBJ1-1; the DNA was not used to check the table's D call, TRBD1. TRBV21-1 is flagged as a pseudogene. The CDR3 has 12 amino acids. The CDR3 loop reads CASRTGTGEAFF. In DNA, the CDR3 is TGTGCCAGTCGAACAGGGACGGGTGAAGCTTTCTTT.